These 31 T cell receptor beta chains were all obtained from the same sample, sequenced in a study of T cell repertoires in cytomegalovirus infection. TCRdb redid the calling of the reads with MiXCR, one entry per CDR3 protein. The sample has around 530,000 distinct CDR3 sequences, approximately 26% seen once. The sequenced material came from PBMCs. Receptor source: a human donor in good health (CMV status not recorded). Some clones in this sample may be carry-over from other donors' samples.

Concerning this clonotype itself: A single base separates this from a much larger clone, so it may be a read error. CDR3 loop: CASSSQPTDTQYF. The DNA of the CDR3 is TGTGCCAGCAGTTCCCAGCCCACAGATACGCAGTATTTT. V gene TRBV27 combines with J gene TRBJ2-3; D is uncertain. The germline V gene has CDR1 MNHEY and CDR2 SMNVEV (reference sequence). The ends were cut back, 4 bases at V and 2 bases at J, with 7 bases in the middle. CDR3 size: 13 residues.

The rearrangement joins TRBV12-3 or TRBV12-4 to TRBJ1-2; TRBD1 aligns across 8 bases. This CDR3 spans 15 amino acids. V lost 3 bases to trimming and J lost 7 bases; unmatched junction nucleotides: 10. The CDR3 coding sequence is TGTGCCAGCAGTTTTATGCGGGGACAGGACGTTGGCTACACCTTC. As protein: CASSFMRGQDVGYTF.

This chain uses TRBV2 with TRBJ1-1; unclear D gene. The CDR3 sequence is 11 residues long. CDR1 is SNHLY and CDR2 is FYNNEI in the germline V gene. Trimming left V 3 bases short and J 5 bases short, with 4 bases between. The CDR3 sequence is CASSEGTEAFF. CDR3 bases: TGTGCCAGCAGTGAGGGTACTGAAGCTTTCTTT. Combining the CDR3 with reference TRBV2 and TRBJ1-1 gives the whole variable domain EPEVTQTPSHQVTQMGQEVILRCVPISNHLYFYWYRQILGQKVEFLVSFYNNEISEKSEIFDDQFSVERPDGSNFTLKIRSTKLEDSAMYFCASSEGTEAFFGQGTRLTVV.

The chain has TRBV12-3 or TRBV12-4 and TRBJ1-2; D not resolved. The CDR3 is 14 amino acids. V was clipped by 1 base and J by 4 bases, with 10 bases between them. The CDR3 region has the DNA TGTGCCAGCAGTTTAGGGCAGGTTCTCTATGGCTACACCTTC. Residues: CASSLGQVLYGYTF.

This chain connects TRBV10-3 to TRBJ2-3, with no clear D. CDR3 length: 18 amino acids. With 1 base removed from V and 2 bases from J, the gap between germline ends came to 19 bases. Looked up from germline, CDR1 is ENHRY and CDR2 is SYGVKD. CDR3 residues: CAISELNLNQSFTDTQYF. The CDR3 nucleotides are TGTGCCATCAGTGAGTTGAATCTCAACCAGAGTTTCACAGATACGCAGTATTTT.

This clonotype has just a few counts. This sequence joins TRBV6-2 or TRBV6-3 and TRBJ2-2; 7 nucleotides align to TRBD1. The CDR3 has 14 amino acids. V dropped 5 bases and J dropped 6; count of bases not matched to a gene: 6. CDR1 and CDR2 from the germline V gene are MNHEY and SVGEGT. The CDR3 here is CASSNYRGAGELFF. Here the CDR3 DNA reads TGTGCCAGCAGTAACTACAGGGGAGCCGGGGAGCTGTTTTTT.

The chain uses TRBV27 and TRBJ2-7; tentative D call: TRBD1 (6 bases). Germline CDR1 is MNHEY and CDR2 is SMNVEV (reference sequence). V gave up 5 bases and J gave up 4 bases, with 24 bases separating them. This CDR3 region has 17 residues. The CDR3 nucleotides read TGTGCCAGCAGTATAGGTCCAGGGGCATTGGGTATTTACGAGCAGTACTTC. Translating it yields CASSIGPGALGIYEQYF.

This clonotype has just a few counts. The chain is built from TRBV7-9 and TRBJ2-7; unclear D gene. Between the trimmed V and J ends, which lost 7 bases and 2 bases, there was a span of 15 bases. The germline V gene encodes CDR1 SEHNR and CDR2 FQNEAQ (reference sequence). This CDR3 is built from 14 residues. The CDR3 DNA is TGTGCCAGCACAAGCGCGGCGGAGACCTACGAGCAGTACGTC. Its translation: CASTSAAETYEQYV.

There are a few counts of this clonotype. The V gene is TRBV28, the J gene TRBJ1-1; D unclear. The CDR3 is 13 residues long. Trimming stripped 6 bases from V and 0 bases from J, with 8 bases between. The germline CDR1 and CDR2 sequences are MDHEN and SYDVKM. CDR3 nucleotide sequence: TGTGCCAGCAGAAGAGGGTTGAACACTGAAGCTTTCTTT. Protein: CASRRGLNTEAFF.

The V call is TRBV7-2, the J call TRBJ2-7; 8 bases map to TRBD1. V was pared by 5 bases and J by 11 bases, with 5 bases of the junction left unmatched. The V gene's germline CDR1 is SGHTA and CDR2 FQGNSA. CDR3 length: 11 residues. The CDR3 is CASSEGQVEYF. The CDR3, as DNA: TGTGCCAGCAGCGAGGGACAGGTTGAGTACTTC.

The rearrangement uses TRBV9 and TRBJ1-3; D unclear. This CDR3 region has 14 residues. The V end lost 3 bases, the J end lost 0 bases, and 7 bases lay between the germline ends. Per the germline V gene, CDR1 is SGDLS and CDR2 is YYNGEE. DNA of the CDR3: TGTGCCAGCAGCGCGGTCACCTCTGGAAACACCATATATTTT. Residues: CASSAVTSGNTIYF.

The genes are TRBV6-2 or TRBV6-3 and TRBJ2-5; D unresolved. V lost 2 bases, J lost 7 bases, and 11 bases lay in between. CDR1 and CDR2 (germline): MNHEY, SVGEGT. The CDR3 length is 13 residues. The chain's CDR3 is CASSYTVPRTQYF. The CDR3 DNA follows: TGTGCCAGCAGTTACACGGTCCCGCGGACCCAGTACTTC.

The chain couples TRBV6-5 to TRBJ1-2; a weak D match, TRBD1 (6 bases). The V and J ends lost 5 bases and 8 bases respectively, with 15 bases between them. CDR3 length: 13 amino acids. CDR1 is MNHEY and CDR2 is SVGAGI in the germline V gene. The CDR3 loop reads CASSLYGGQGYTF. CDR3 coding DNA: TGTGCCAGCAGTCTTTACGGGGGCCAAGGCTACACCTTC.

The chain links TRBV2 to TRBJ1-5; no clear D. Germline V gene data show CDR1 as SNHLY and CDR2 as FYNNEI. The CDR3 consists of 14 residues. The V gene lost 6 bases and the J gene lost 2 bases, with 11 bases spanning the gap. In DNA form, the CDR3 reads TGTGCCAGCAGGGAGCAGTCTGGCAATCAGCCCCAGCATTTT. Protein: CASREQSGNQPQHF.

This clonotype was observed many times. This chain uses TRBV7-2 with TRBJ2-1; 8 nucleotides match TRBD2. Germline loops: CDR1 SGHTA, CDR2 FQGNSA. V shed 3 bases and J 9 bases; nucleotides not matched to a gene: 13. CDR3 length: 16 amino acids. The CDR3 loop reads CASSLIHPGLEAEQFF. CDR3 DNA: TGTGCCAGCAGCTTGATACACCCGGGACTAGAGGCTGAGCAGTTCTTC.

This chain uses TRBV14 with TRBJ1-1, with D possibly TRBD1 on 6 matching bases. Trimming removed 1 base from V and 4 bases from J, with 22 bases in between. The germline V gene has CDR1 SGHDN and CDR2 FVKESK. The CDR3 length is 18 residues. This CDR3 is CASSQAGTHNRGSTEAFF. Here the CDR3 DNA reads TGTGCCAGCAGCCAAGCGGGGACACATAACCGAGGGAGCACTGAAGCTTTCTTT.

This clonotype was seen more than once but under ten times. The gene calls are TRBV6-2 or TRBV6-3 and TRBJ2-1; D tentatively fits TRBD1 or TRBD2 (5 bases each). Germline-derived CDR1 and CDR2 are MNHEY and SVGEGT. Deletions cut 7 bases from V and 8 bases from J, with 12 bases between. The CDR3 is 12 residues long. The CDR3 DNA follows: TGTGCCAGCAATCAAGGGACCCATGAGCAGTTCTTC. Its protein is CASNQGTHEQFF.

This clonotype was detected only a few times. The chain recombines TRBV6-1 with TRBJ1-4; D uncertain. Trimming removed 5 bases at V and 8 bases at J, with 15 bases between. Per germline, CDR1 MNHNS and CDR2 SASEGT. The CDR3 covers 14 residues. DNA for the CDR3: TGTGCCAGCAGTTTTCATGGACGTCTGGAAAAACTGTTTTTT. This translates into CASSFHGRLEKLFF.

This clonotype was detected a few times. V usage is TRBV7-9 and J usage is TRBJ2-2, with 10 positions matching TRBD2. The CDR3 contains 14 residues. Unmatched junction bases numbered 1, after V lost 4 bases and J lost 5 bases. CDR1 and CDR2 from the germline V gene are SEHNR and FQNEAQ (reference sequence). The CDR3 protein is CASSSGLATGELFF. In nucleotides, the CDR3 is TGTGCCAGCAGCTCGGGACTAGCGACCGGGGAGCTGTTTTTT.

CDR3 residues: CASSFAGTRNEQFF. The DNA of the CDR3 is TGTGCCAGCAGTTTTGCGGGAACGAGGAATGAGCAGTTCTTC. The chain has TRBV12-3 or TRBV12-4 and TRBJ2-1, with D perhaps TRBD2 (6 bases). Trimming pared 3 bases from V and 7 bases from J, leaving 13 bases between. The CDR3 totals 14 residues.

The chain combines TRBV29-1 with TRBJ1-5; D perhaps matches TRBD1 (6 bases). Trimming pared 4 bases from V and 2 bases from J, leaving 18 bases between. The germline CDR1 and CDR2 sequences are SQVTM and ANQGSEA. The CDR3 runs to 16 residues. The CDR3 is CSVVEGGTLRNQPQHF. The CDR3 DNA follows: TGCAGCGTTGTTGAGGGAGGGACACTACGCAATCAGCCCCAGCATTTT.

This clonotype occurred a few times. The gene calls are TRBV6-4 and TRBJ2-2; 8 nucleotides match TRBD1. J gave up 6 bases and V 8 bases, and 8 bases lay outside the gene matches. Germline V gene data show CDR1 as MRHNA and CDR2 as SNTAGT. This CDR3 has 14 amino acids. CDR3 sequence reads: CASGGTGAPGELFF. The CDR3 DNA reads TGTGCCAGCGGGGGGACAGGCGCTCCCGGGGAGCTGTTTTTT.

There are a few counts of this clonotype. The V call is TRBV6-1, the J call TRBJ1-1; D remains ambiguous. The V end was cut by 8 bases, the J end by 5 bases, with 18 bases between. CDR1 is MNHNS, CDR2 SASEGT, per germline. The CDR3 extends over 14 amino acids. CDR3 in amino acids: CASYFRAGKTEAFF. In nucleotides, the CDR3 is TGTGCCAGCTATTTTCGAGCTGGGAAGACTGAAGCTTTCTTT.

This chain joins TRBV20-1 and TRBJ2-2, with a weak D call TRBD2 (5 bases). The CDR3 contains 12 residues. Germline values: CDR1 DFQATT, CDR2 SNEGSKA (reference sequence). V was cut by 5 bases and J by 10 bases, with 14 bases left in between. The CDR3 bases are TGCAGTGCTCCTGACACCCGGGAGGAGCTGTTTTTT. Translated: CSAPDTREELFF.

This clonotype was observed a few times. The V call is TRBV5-4, the J call TRBJ2-3; D may be TRBD2 (5 bases). Between the trimmed V and J ends, which lost 6 bases and 0 bases, there was a span of 14 bases. The CDR3 is 15 residues long. CDR1 SGHNT and CDR2 YYREEE come from the germline V gene (reference sequence). In DNA form, the CDR3 reads TGTGCCAGCATGGGGAGCGAGTTGAGCACAGATACGCAGTATTTT. Encoded protein: CASMGSELSTDTQYF.

The chain couples TRBV30 to TRBJ1-1; 7 bases are shared with TRBD1. CDR1 is GTSNPN, CDR2 SVGIG, per germline (reference sequence). The J segment lost 0 bases and the V segment lost 1 base, leaving 8 bases of the junction unmatched. The length of the CDR3 is 16 residues. The CDR3 is CAWSGGDSLMNTEAFF. The CDR3 nucleotides are TGTGCCTGGAGTGGGGGGGACAGCCTAATGAACACTGAAGCTTTCTTT.

About this clonotype itself: This may stem from a read error, because a much larger clone lies one nucleotide away. The chain joins TRBV7-4 to TRBJ2-1, with 8 bases aligning to TRBD1. The J call could be wrong; TRBJ2-7 is a better fit for the DNA end. Germline CDR1 and CDR2: SGHVT and SQSDAQ. CDR3 length: 16 residues. In nucleotides, the CDR3 is TGTGCCAGCAGCTTACGACAGGGGCTATCCTACAATGAGCAGTACTTC. It encodes CASSLRQGLSYNEQYF.

The chain uses TRBV7-2 and TRBJ2-1; D could derive from TRBD1 or TRBD2 (5 bases each). CDR1 is SGHTA, CDR2 FQGNSA, per germline. Trimming took 7 bases from V and 0 from J, leaving 19 bases between them. The CDR3 is 17 amino acids. CDR3 residues: CASITWAGTVSYNEQFF. In DNA, the CDR3 is TGTGCCAGCATCACCTGGGCCGGGACCGTCTCCTACAATGAGCAGTTCTTC. Complete variable domain (other parts from reference TRBV7-2 and TRBJ2-1): GAGVSQSPSNKVTEKGKDVELRCDPISGHTALYWYRQSLGQGLEFLIYFQGNSAPDKSGLPSDRFSAERTGGSVSTLTIQRTQQEDSAVYLCASITWAGTVSYNEQFFGPGTRLTVL.

The table lists this clonotype with a few counts. V and J are TRBV7-8 and TRBJ2-2; perhaps D is TRBD1 or TRBD2 (5 bases each). The CDR3 runs to 15 residues. Trimming shortened V by 5 bases and J by 7 bases, and 17 bases separated the two germline ends. CDR1 is SGHVS, CDR2 FQNEAQ, per germline. CDR3 DNA sequence: TGTGCCAGCAGCCCGAACGCGGGTACAGGCGGGGAGCTGTTTTTT. It specifies CASSPNAGTGGELFF.

The J gene is TRBJ2-7, the V gene TRBV7-4; 9 bases agree with TRBD1. The CDR3 sequence is 16 residues long. Germline CDR1 reads SGHVT; CDR2 reads SQSDAQ. V trimming: 1 base; J trimming: 5 bases; junction bases outside the gene matches: 9. The CDR3 DNA is TGTGCCAGCAGCTTAGTCGGTGGACAGGGGAGCCACGAGCAGTACGTC. It encodes CASSLVGGQGSHEQYV.

This clonotype was counted ten times or more. This sequence joins TRBV7-2 and TRBJ2-1; TRBD2 matches 14 bases. Germline V lookup: CDR1 SGHTA, CDR2 FQGNSA. The CDR3 covers 15 residues. V lost 5 bases and J lost 10; bases outside the gene matches: 7. The CDR3 DNA is TGTGCCAGCAGCCAGACTAGCGGGAGGGCCCAGGAGCAGTTCTTC. Amino acids: CASSQTSGRAQEQFF.